This TCR beta chain was observed in a study of control samples from healthy donors and cancer patients (dated by TCRdb to the early 2020s). This clone has just a few counts. There is no known antigen for this receptor. Base qualities are not provided; no much larger clone lies one nucleotide away. Measured from the cysteine to the phenylalanine, the CDR3 is 14 residues long. Just the 42-base CDR3 DNA is kept, in frame starting at base 1. CDR1 is given as SGHTA and CDR2 as FQGNSA, both from the germline V gene. V is reduced by 6 bases and J by 8 bases, leaving a spacing of 14 bases between them. The protocol used for the library was the immunoSEQ multiplex PCR assay. The clones in this table, taken by TCRdb from immuneACCESS, are in-frame only. Not every clone is retained; where verified, under half of the shortfall comes from an unresolved V gene, and the cause of the rest is unknown. Across this sample there are some 13,000 clones, with around 79% seen only once. Around 8.4% of the sample goes to the ten largest clones.

The sequenced sample consisted of formalin-fixed, paraffin-embedded tissue. This sequence was found in a male donor with melanoma. The chain uses TRBV7-2 and TRBJ1-6; a tentative D call is TRBD1 (6 bases match). The CDR3 sequence is CASRKGQVDSPLHF. The bases are TGTGCCAGCAGAAAGGGACAAGTGGATTCACCCCTCCACTTT.